This is a list of T cell receptor beta chains from one sample in a study of T cell responses to AZD1222 COVID-19 vaccine. Method: immunoSEQ multiplex PCR; TCRdb's copy keeps in-frame clones and lacks some. The sample has around 100,000 clones, around 89% seen once. The sequenced sample was peripheral blood, obtained on day 0 of AZD1222 vaccination. Source of these receptors: an adult in good health. CDR3s include the opening cysteine and the closing phenylalanine or tryptophan. Each record gives: J gene, V gene, clone size, D gene, CDR3 DNA, CDR3 protein. The D gene is left open where the match is weak. Only some rows state a clone size, as once, few, many or a class for expanded clones.

>TRBJ2-7|TRBV6-5|NA|NA
TGTGCCAGCAAATCAGGTTACGAGCAGTACTTC
CASKSGYEQYF
>TRBJ2-5|TRBV5-1|NA|TRBD2
TGCGCCAGCATCGCGGGAGGGACTAGCGGGGGAGCGGAGACCCAGTACTTC
CASIAGGTSGGAETQYF
>TRBJ1-1|TRBV7-9|NA|NA
TGTGCCACTAGCAGCCAGGGGACTTCCACTGAAGCTTTCTTT
CATSSQGTSTEAFF
>TRBJ1-1|TRBV29-1|NA|NA
TGCAGCGTTTCCAGAAACACTGAAGCTTTCTTT
CSVSRNTEAFF
>TRBJ1-2|TRBV7-3|NA|NA
TGTGCCAGCAGCTCCCGGGCAGGGGAGAATGGCTACACCTTC
CASSSRAGENGYTF
>TRBJ2-1|TRBV3-1/TRBV3-2|NA|NA
TGTGCCAGCAGCCAAGATCCAGGCAGGACCTACAATGAGCAGTTCTTC
CASSQDPGRTYNEQFF
>TRBJ2-3|TRBV9|NA|NA
TGTGCCAGCAGCGCCGACAAAGGCCAGGGGAGCACGCAGTATTTT
CASSADKGQGSTQYF
>TRBJ2-7|TRBV25-1|NA|NA
TGTGCCAGCAGTGACGGATACAACTACGAGCAGTACTTC
CASSDGYNYEQYF
>TRBJ2-7|TRBV28|once|TRBD1
TGTGCCAGCAGCCGACCGGGACAGGCCTCCTACGAGCAGTACTTC
CASSRPGQASYEQYF
>TRBJ1-2|TRBV6-2/TRBV6-3|NA|NA
TGTGCCAGCAGTTACAACAGGGCTGACTATGGCTACACCTTC
CASSYNRADYGYTF
>TRBJ1-2|TRBV4-1|NA|NA
TGCGCCAGCAGCCAAGCGGGGGGCGCGGATGGCTACACCTTC
CASSQAGGADGYTF
>TRBJ1-3|TRBV9|NA|NA
TGTGCCAGCAGAGAGGGGGAGGGTGGAAACACCATATATTTT
CASREGEGGNTIYF
>TRBJ1-1|TRBV19|NA|TRBD1
TGTGCCAGTAGCAACTTACAGGGGTACACTGAAGCTTTCTTT
CASSNLQGYTEAFF
>TRBJ2-7|TRBV7-9|NA|NA
TGTGCCAGCAGCTTAAGCGCCTTGGGCGGGAACTACGAGCAGTACTTC
CASSLSALGGNYEQYF
>TRBJ2-1|TRBV6-2/TRBV6-3|NA|NA
TGTGCCAGCAGTGCCGCCACTCTAGGGGGGGTTGAGCAGTTCTTC
CASSAATLGGVEQFF
>TRBJ1-1|TRBV12-3/TRBV12-4|NA|NA
TGTGCCACCCAGGGTCTGTCCACTGAAGCTTTCTTT
CATQGLSTEAFF
>TRBJ1-3|TRBV5-1|NA|NA
TGCGCCAGCAGCTTGGTGGGCCCCGACTTCGGAAACACCATATATTTT
CASSLVGPDFGNTIYF
>TRBJ1-6|TRBV7-9|NA|TRBD1
TGTGCCAGCAGCGTAACAGGGGGCGGTAATTCACCCCTCCACTTT
CASSVTGGGNSPLHF
>TRBJ2-7|TRBV21-1|few|NA
TGTGCCAGCAGCGAGGACTACTTACTAGGGGAGCAGTACTTC
CASSEDYLLGEQYF
>TRBJ1-3|TRBV21-1|NA|NA
TGTGCCAGCAGCAGCCCCCGGGACAGGGATGGAAACACCATATATTTT
CASSSPRDRDGNTIYF
>TRBJ1-5|TRBV2|few|TRBD1
TGTGCCAGCAAGACAGGGGGCTCCCCCGGGCAGCCCCAGCATTTT
CASKTGGSPGQPQHF
>TRBJ1-5|TRBV5-1|NA|TRBD1
TGCGCCAGCAGCTCGGGACAGGGTGAGGAGCCCCAGCATTTT
CASSSGQGEEPQHF
>TRBJ2-1|TRBV11-1|NA|NA
TGTGCCAGCAGCCTTCAGGGGGGCGCCCCATTTAATGAGCAGTTCTTC
CASSLQGGAPFNEQFF
>TRBJ1-2|TRBV30|few|TRBD1
TGTGCCTGGAGTGTAGGTTCCCAGGGGGCGAGTAGTGGCTACACCTTC
CAWSVGSQGASSGYTF
>TRBJ2-7|TRBV11-3|NA|TRBD2
TGTGCCAGCAGCTCGGGACTAGCGGGGGCCCATAGCTCCTACGAGCAGTACTTC
CASSSGLAGAHSSYEQYF
>TRBJ2-7|TRBV5-6|NA|NA
TGTGCCAGCAGACGACAGGTCCACGGCGAGCAGTACTTC
CASRRQVHGEQYF
>TRBJ1-6|TRBV3-1/TRBV3-2|NA|NA
TGTGCCAGCAGCCAAGCCCAGGGCAATTCACCCCTCCACTTT
CASSQAQGNSPLHF
>TRBJ1-3|TRBV24-1|NA|NA
TGTGCCACCAGTGATTATTCTCCTGGAAACACCATATATTTT
CATSDYSPGNTIYF
>TRBJ2-3|TRBV18|once|TRBD2
TGTGCCAGCTCACTCAATAGTGCACTAGCGTCTCAAGATACGCAGTATTTT
CASSLNSALASQDTQYF
>TRBJ2-5|TRBV21-1|NA|NA
TGTGCCAGCACCCTAGTGGACACGCGCCGGGAGACCCAGTACTTC
CASTLVDTRRETQYF
>TRBJ2-2|TRBV11-2|NA|NA
TGTGCCCCGAGGACCGGGGAGCTGTTTTTT
CAPRTGELFF
>TRBJ1-6|TRBV11-2|NA|NA
TGTGCCAGCAGACGCCGAGCATTCGGGGTAAATAATTCACCCCTCCACTTT
CASRRRAFGVNNSPLHF
>TRBJ2-2|TRBV27|NA|NA
TGTGCCAGCAGCCCCGCCCCGGGCCCTGGGGGCACCGGGGAGCTGTTTTTT
CASSPAPGPGGTGELFF
>TRBJ2-1|TRBV7-3|NA|TRBD2
TGTGCCAGCAGCCGACCAACCGGGACTAGCGGGGCGGGCTACAATGAGCAGTTCTTC
CASSRPTGTSGAGYNEQFF
>TRBJ2-1|TRBV2|NA|TRBD1
TGTGCCAGCAGCCCGGACAGGGGAAGATTTTATGAGCAGTTCTTC
CASSPDRGRFYEQFF
>TRBJ2-5|TRBV5-1|NA|TRBD2
TGCGCCAGCAGCCCTGGTAGGCTAGCGGGGAAAGAGACCCAGTACTTC
CASSPGRLAGKETQYF
>TRBJ2-5|TRBV2|NA|NA
TGTGCCAGCAGGCAAGACGCCGGAGAGACCCAGTACTTC
CASRQDAGETQYF
>TRBJ2-7|TRBV18|NA|NA
TGTGCCAGCTCCAGGGAGGCAGGGGCGCAGGGGCAGTACTTC
CASSREAGAQGQYF
>TRBJ1-6|TRBV7-2|NA|NA
TGTGCCAGCAGCTTTGGTCAGGGTAATAATTCACCCCTCCACTTT
CASSFGQGNNSPLHF
>TRBJ1-2|TRBV14|NA|TRBD1
TGTGCCAGCAGCCACTCTGGACAGGCGACCTATGGCTACACCTTC
CASSHSGQATYGYTF